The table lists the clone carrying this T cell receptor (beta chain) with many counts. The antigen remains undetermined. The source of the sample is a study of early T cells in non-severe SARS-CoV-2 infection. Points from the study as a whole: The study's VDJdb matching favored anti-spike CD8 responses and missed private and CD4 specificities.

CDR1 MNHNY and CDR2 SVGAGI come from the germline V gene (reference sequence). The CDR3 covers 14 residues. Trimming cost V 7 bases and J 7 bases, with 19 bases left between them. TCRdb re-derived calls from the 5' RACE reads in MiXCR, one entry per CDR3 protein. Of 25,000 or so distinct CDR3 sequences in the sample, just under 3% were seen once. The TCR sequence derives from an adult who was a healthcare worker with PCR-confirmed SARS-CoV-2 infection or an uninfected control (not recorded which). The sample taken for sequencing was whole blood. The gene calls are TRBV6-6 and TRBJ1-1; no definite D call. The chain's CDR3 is CASNAGPRQFEAFF. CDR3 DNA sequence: TGTGCCAGCAACGCGGGCCCCCGTCAATTTGAAGCTTTCTTT.